This T cell receptor (beta chain) emerged from a study of blood T cells in healthy people across ages. Findings of the study overall: Measured against age, TCR beta diversity per million T cells decreased in a roughly linear manner. Researchers report that TCR beta diversity correlated strongly with naive T cell percentage. Donor CMV infection status was unknown, possibly confounding age-related changes in expanded clonotypes.

Then a second PCR, running about 7 to 11 cycles, was carried out with a sample-barcoded 5' primer and a J-beta primer mix. One entry per CDR3 protein, called by TCRdb with MiXCR from the 5' RACE reads. Of about 680,000 distinct CDR3 sequences listed, around 49% are singletons. Germline V gives CDR1 SGHTA, CDR2 FQGNSA. The germline V and J ends were trimmed by 3 bases and 7 bases, with 16 bases remaining between them. This CDR3 region has 16 residues. In the case of this clonotype: Its antigen is not identified.

Isolation yielded PBMCs, at least 7 million per sample, in every case. This chain uses TRBV7-2 with TRBJ1-6; D possibly corresponds to TRBD1 (5 bases). This receptor was obtained from a woman aged 55 to 70 in good health. The source material was blood. The CDR3 is CASSLGRVVGNSPLHF. Written as DNA, the CDR3 is TGTGCCAGCAGCTTGGGCAGGGTCGTCGGGAATTCACCCCTCCACTTT. Variable domain in full (rest from reference TRBV7-2 and TRBJ1-6): GAGVSQSPSNKVTEKGKDVELRCDPISGHTALYWYRQSLGQGLEFLIYFQGNSAPDKSGLPSDRFSAERTGGSVSTLTIQRTQQEDSAVYLCASSLGRVVGNSPLHFGNGTRLTVT.